A single sample gave rise to the 17 T cell receptor beta chains below, sequenced in a study of cytomegalovirus exposure and HLA in healthy donors. Using immunoSEQ multiplex PCR, the repertoire was profiled, and TCRdb retains in-frame clones only, with some absent. The sample lists roughly 70,000 clones, around nine tenths occurring once. The source material was PBMCs. The receptors originated from a woman under 30 in good health and CMV-seropositive.

The genes are TRBV4-1 and TRBJ2-3, with TRBD1 as a possible D gene (6 bases). The length of the CDR3 is 14 residues. Per germline, CDR1 MGHRA and CDR2 YSYEKL. With 2 bases removed from V and 5 bases from J, the gap between germline ends came to 11 bases. Here the CDR3 reads CASSQIQGQDTQYF. The CDR3 region has the DNA TGCGCCAGCAGCCAAATACAGGGACAAGATACGCAGTATTTT.

This sequence joins TRBV30 and TRBJ2-7; a possible D gene is TRBD2 (5 bases). Germline CDR1 is GTSNPN and CDR2 is SVGIG (reference sequence). V was pared by 8 bases and J by 7 bases, with 15 bases between. The CDR3 is made up of 11 amino acids. This chain's CDR3 is CARRGSGEQYF. The DNA of the CDR3 is TGTGCCCGCCGGGGATCTGGGGAGCAGTACTTC.

The V and J genes are TRBV4-3 and TRBJ1-5; D is unclear. Germline V lookup: CDR1 LGHNA, CDR2 YSLEER. Trimming pared 0 bases from V and 5 bases from J, leaving 11 bases between. CDR3 length: 15 amino acids. The CDR3 DNA sequence: TGCGCCAGCAGCCAAGACGCCGGTTTCTATCAGCCCCAGCATTTT. Protein: CASSQDAGFYQPQHF.

The V and J genes are TRBV6-5 and TRBJ2-2; possibly TRBD2 for D (6 bases). V was pared by 5 bases and J by 7 bases, with 14 bases between. The germline gives CDR1 MNHEY, CDR2 SVGAGI. This CDR3 is 14 amino acids long. For the CDR3, the DNA is TGTGCCAGCAGTGTGTCGGGAGAACACGGGGAGCTGTTTTTT. Residues: CASSVSGEHGELFF.

This chain joins TRBV19 and TRBJ1-2; D possibly corresponds to TRBD1 (5 bases). V lost 5 bases and J lost 3, with 13 bases in between. The CDR3 is 14 residues long. The germline V gene encodes CDR1 LNHDA and CDR2 SQIVND (reference sequence). CDR3 sequence reads: CASSSKTGDYGYTF. CDR3 in DNA: TGTGCCAGTAGTTCCAAAACAGGTGACTATGGCTACACCTTC.

This chain uses TRBV2 with TRBJ2-3; 11 nucleotides line up with TRBD2. The germline CDR1 and CDR2 sequences are SNHLY and FYNNEI. The CDR3 length is 15 residues. J was trimmed by 1 base and V by 7 bases; bases with no gene match: 4. The CDR3 is CASTPTSGGTDTQYF. For the CDR3, the DNA is TGTGCCAGCACCCCGACTAGCGGGGGCACAGATACGCAGTATTTT.

The genes are TRBV6-1 and TRBJ2-7; the match to TRBD1 covers 8 bases. Losses at the gene ends were 3 bases for V and 0 bases for J; bases not matched to a gene: 4. There are 15 residues in the CDR3. Looked up from germline, CDR1 is MNHNS and CDR2 is SASEGT. CDR3: CASSDWTGSSYEQYF. The CDR3 nucleotides read TGTGCCAGCAGTGACTGGACAGGGAGCTCCTACGAGCAGTACTTC.

This chain joins TRBV19 and TRBJ2-2, with 8 bases matching TRBD2. The length of the CDR3 is 19 residues. With V trimmed by 5 bases and J by 0 bases, 14 bases remained unmatched. Germline CDR1 and CDR2: LNHDA and SQIVND (reference sequence). CDR3 DNA: TGTGCCAGTAGTTCCCAACTTTTCACTAGCGGAGCGAACACCGGGGAGCTGTTTTTT. It codes for CASSSQLFTSGANTGELFF.

The V gene is TRBV5-8, the J gene TRBJ2-2, with TRBD1 identical over 8 bases. V was clipped by 1 base and J by 8 bases; unmatched bases: 4. The CDR3 runs to 14 residues. Germline CDR1 and CDR2: SGHTS and YDEGEE. The CDR3 coding sequence is TGTGCCAGCAGCTTGCGACAGGGGACAGGGGAGCTGTTTTTT. This sequence encodes CASSLRQGTGELFF.

This clone has at least ten counts. Other DNA sequences from this sample encode an identical CDR3 as well. The chain uses TRBV6-1 and TRBJ2-7, with 10 bases aligning to TRBD2. V was clipped by 2 bases and J by 1 base; unmatched bases: 2. This CDR3 has 15 residues. From germline, CDR1 is MNHNS and CDR2 SASEGT. This CDR3 reads CASSESSGGSYEQYF. CDR3 coding DNA: TGTGCCAGCAGTGAATCTAGCGGGGGATCCTACGAGCAGTACTTC.

There are a few counts of this clone. This chain joins TRBV29-1 and TRBJ1-5, with D possibly TRBD1 on 6 matching bases. Germline CDR1 and CDR2: SQVTM and ANQGSEA. The CDR3 length is 12 residues. In DNA, the CDR3 is TGCAGTGTCGGACAGATGAATCAGCCCCAGCATTTT. It translates to CSVGQMNQPQHF.

J is TRBJ2-3 and V is TRBV7-9; D not certain. The CDR3 has 15 residues. Trimming removed 2 bases from V and 2 bases from J, with 11 bases in between. Germline-derived CDR1 and CDR2 are SEHNR and FQNEAQ (reference sequence). This CDR3 reads CASSLPSTTTDTQYF. Here the CDR3 DNA reads TGTGCCAGCAGCTTACCTAGTACAACCACAGATACGCAGTATTTT.

The chain links TRBV5-4 to TRBJ2-1, with 9 bases matching TRBD2. V trimming: 1 base; J trimming: 4 bases; junction bases outside the gene matches: 3. This CDR3 has 15 residues. CDR1 is SGHNT and CDR2 is YYREEE in the germline V gene (reference sequence). CDR3: CASSLSLAGYNEQFF. The CDR3 DNA sequence: TGTGCCAGCAGCTTGTCCCTAGCGGGATACAATGAGCAGTTCTTC.

This clone has only one observation. The chain uses TRBV11-2 and TRBJ2-7, with a tentative D call TRBD2 (6 bases). The V and J ends lost 7 bases and 3 bases respectively, with 19 bases between them. This CDR3 is 15 amino acids long. Germline V gives CDR1 SGHAT, CDR2 FQNNGV. The CDR3 nucleotides are TGTGCCAGCACCCGTACTCGAAGCGGGTTCTACGAGCAGTACTTC. Translation: CASTRTRSGFYEQYF.

The chain joins TRBV19 to TRBJ2-7; D possibly corresponds to TRBD2 (6 bases). The CDR3 is 15 residues long. V was cut by 3 bases and J by 2 bases, with 14 bases left in between. Germline V gene sequence: CDR1 LNHDA, CDR2 SQIVND (reference sequence). CDR3 in amino acids: CASSIFGGSTYEQYF. CDR3 in DNA: TGTGCCAGTAGTATTTTTGGAGGGTCGACCTACGAGCAGTACTTC.

This chain's CDR3 is CASSPVGGNEQFF. The CDR3 DNA sequence: TGCGCCAGCAGCCCGGTAGGAGGAAATGAGCAGTTCTTC. The V and J genes are TRBV4-1 and TRBJ2-1, with D perhaps TRBD2 (5 bases). The V end lost 4 bases, the J end lost 7 bases, and 11 bases lay between the germline ends. The CDR3 has 13 amino acids. CDR1 is MGHRA and CDR2 is YSYEKL in the germline V gene.

The chain is built from TRBV9 and TRBJ1-2; 8 nucleotides align to TRBD1. Trimming took 0 bases from V and 4 from J; bases not matched to a gene: 8. From germline, CDR1 is SGDLS and CDR2 YYNGEE. This CDR3 spans 16 amino acids. CDR3 coding DNA: TGTGCCAGCAGCGTAGCTACTGGGGACAGGATCTATGGCTACACCTTC. Its translation is CASSVATGDRIYGYTF.